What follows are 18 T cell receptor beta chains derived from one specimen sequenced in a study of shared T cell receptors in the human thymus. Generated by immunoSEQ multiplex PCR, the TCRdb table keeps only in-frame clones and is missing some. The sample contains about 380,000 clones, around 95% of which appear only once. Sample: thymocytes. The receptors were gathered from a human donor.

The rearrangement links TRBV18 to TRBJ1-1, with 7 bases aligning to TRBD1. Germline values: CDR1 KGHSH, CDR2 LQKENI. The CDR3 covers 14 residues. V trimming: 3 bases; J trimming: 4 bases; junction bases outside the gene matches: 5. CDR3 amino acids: CASSPTGPLTEAFF. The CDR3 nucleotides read TGTGCCAGCTCACCGACAGGGCCCCTCACTGAAGCTTTCTTT.

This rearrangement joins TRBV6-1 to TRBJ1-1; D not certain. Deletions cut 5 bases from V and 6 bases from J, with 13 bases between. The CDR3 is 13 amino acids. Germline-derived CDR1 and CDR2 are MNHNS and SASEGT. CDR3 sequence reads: CASSRVGIAEAFF. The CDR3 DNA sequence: TGTGCCAGCAGTAGGGTGGGTATCGCTGAAGCTTTCTTT.

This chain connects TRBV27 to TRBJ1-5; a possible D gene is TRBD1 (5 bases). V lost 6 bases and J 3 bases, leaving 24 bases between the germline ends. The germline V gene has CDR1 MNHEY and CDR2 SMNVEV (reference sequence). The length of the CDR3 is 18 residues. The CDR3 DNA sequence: TGTGCCAGCAGCCCTGGGGTAGTTTGGGGCAGTCCCAATCAGCCCCAGCATTTT. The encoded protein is CASSPGVVWGSPNQPQHF.

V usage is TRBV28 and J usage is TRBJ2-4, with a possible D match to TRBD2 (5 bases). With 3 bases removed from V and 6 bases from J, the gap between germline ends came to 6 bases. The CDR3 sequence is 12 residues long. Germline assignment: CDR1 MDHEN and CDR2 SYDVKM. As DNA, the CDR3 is TGTGCCAGCAGTTTCCGGGGAAACATTCAGTACTTC. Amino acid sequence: CASSFRGNIQYF.

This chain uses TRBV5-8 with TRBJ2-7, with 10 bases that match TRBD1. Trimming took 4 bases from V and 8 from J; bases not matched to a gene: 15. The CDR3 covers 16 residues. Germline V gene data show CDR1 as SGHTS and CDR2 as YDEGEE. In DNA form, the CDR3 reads TGTGCCAGCAGCGAACTTGCCGGGACAGGGGTTAGTAAGCAGTACTTC. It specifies CASSELAGTGVSKQYF.

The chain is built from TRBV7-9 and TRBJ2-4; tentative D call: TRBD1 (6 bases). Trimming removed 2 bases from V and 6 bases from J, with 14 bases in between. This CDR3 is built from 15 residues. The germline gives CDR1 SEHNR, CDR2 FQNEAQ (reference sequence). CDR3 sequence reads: CASSLREQGRNIQYF. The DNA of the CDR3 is TGTGCCAGCAGCTTAAGGGAACAGGGAAGAAACATTCAGTACTTC.

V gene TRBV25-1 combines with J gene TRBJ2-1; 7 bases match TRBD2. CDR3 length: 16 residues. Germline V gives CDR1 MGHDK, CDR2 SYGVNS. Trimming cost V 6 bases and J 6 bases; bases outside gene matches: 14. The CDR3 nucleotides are TGTGCCAGCAGGGAAAATAGCGGGCCCCCCCCCAATGAGCAGTTCTTC. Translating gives CASRENSGPPPNEQFF.

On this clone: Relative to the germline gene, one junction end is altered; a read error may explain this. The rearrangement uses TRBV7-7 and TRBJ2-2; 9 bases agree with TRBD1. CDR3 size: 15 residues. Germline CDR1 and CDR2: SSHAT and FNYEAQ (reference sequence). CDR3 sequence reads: CASSLGGQGSGELFF. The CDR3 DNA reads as TGTGCTAGCAGCCTTGGCGGACAGGGGTCCGGGGAGCTGTTTTTT.

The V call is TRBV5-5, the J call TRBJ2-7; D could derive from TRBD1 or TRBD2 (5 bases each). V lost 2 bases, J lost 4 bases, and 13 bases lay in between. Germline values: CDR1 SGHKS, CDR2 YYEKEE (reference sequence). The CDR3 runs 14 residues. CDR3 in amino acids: CASSLPKGRYEQYF. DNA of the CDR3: TGTGCCAGCAGCTTACCCAAGGGACGGTACGAGCAGTACTTC.

CDR3 region: CASSTREANEQFF. CDR3 DNA: TGTGCCAGCAGCACGCGGGAGGCGAATGAGCAGTTCTTC. The chain recombines TRBV7-4 with TRBJ2-1; the match to TRBD2 covers 8 bases. The CDR3 runs to 13 residues. V lost 5 bases, J lost 7 bases, and 4 bases stayed unmatched. Germline V gene sequence: CDR1 SGHVT, CDR2 SQSDAQ.

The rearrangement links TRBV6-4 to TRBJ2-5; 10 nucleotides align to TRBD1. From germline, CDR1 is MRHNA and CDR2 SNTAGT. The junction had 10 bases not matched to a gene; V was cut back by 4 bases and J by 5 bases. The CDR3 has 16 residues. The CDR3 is CASSATGTGEFETQYF. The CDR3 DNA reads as TGTGCCAGCAGTGCAACCGGGACAGGGGAGTTTGAGACCCAGTACTTC.

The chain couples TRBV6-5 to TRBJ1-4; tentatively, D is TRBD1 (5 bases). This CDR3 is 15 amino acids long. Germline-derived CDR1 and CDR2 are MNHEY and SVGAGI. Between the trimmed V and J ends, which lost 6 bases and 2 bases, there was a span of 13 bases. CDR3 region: CASRGREATNEKLFF. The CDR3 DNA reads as TGTGCCAGCAGGGGCAGGGAGGCTACTAATGAAAAACTGTTTTTT.

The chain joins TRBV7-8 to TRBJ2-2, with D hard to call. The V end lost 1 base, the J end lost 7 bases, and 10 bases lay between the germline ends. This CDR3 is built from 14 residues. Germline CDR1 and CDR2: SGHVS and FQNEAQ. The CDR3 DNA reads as TGTGCCAGCAGCTTAGAAGGTCCTAGCGGGGAGCTGTTTTTT. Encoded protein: CASSLEGPSGELFF.

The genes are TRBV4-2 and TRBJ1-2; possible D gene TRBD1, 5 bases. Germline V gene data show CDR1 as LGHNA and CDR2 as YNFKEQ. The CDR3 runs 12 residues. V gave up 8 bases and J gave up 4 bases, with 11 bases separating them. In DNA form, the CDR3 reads TGTGCCAGCTCCGGGGCAGTCTATGGCTACACCTTC. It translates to CASSGAVYGYTF.

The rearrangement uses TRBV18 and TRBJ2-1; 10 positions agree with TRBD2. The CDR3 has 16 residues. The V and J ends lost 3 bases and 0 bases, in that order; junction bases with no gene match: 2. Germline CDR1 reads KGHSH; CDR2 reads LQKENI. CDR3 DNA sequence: TGTGCCAGCTCACCGTTAGCGGGAGGCTCCTACAATGAGCAGTTCTTC. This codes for CASSPLAGGSYNEQFF.

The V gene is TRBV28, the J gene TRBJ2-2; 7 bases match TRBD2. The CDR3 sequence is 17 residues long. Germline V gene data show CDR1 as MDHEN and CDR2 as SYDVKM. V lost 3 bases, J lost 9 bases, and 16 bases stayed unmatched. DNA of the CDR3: TGTGCCAGCAGTTTCGGGGGAGGGCCTTTTTTGACCAGGGAGCTGTTTTTT. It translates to CASSFGGGPFLTRELFF.

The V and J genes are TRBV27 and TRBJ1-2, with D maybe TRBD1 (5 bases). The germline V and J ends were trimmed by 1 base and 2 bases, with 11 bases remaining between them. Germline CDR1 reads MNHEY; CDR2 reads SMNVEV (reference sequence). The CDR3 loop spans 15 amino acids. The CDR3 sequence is CASSLLGGPNYGYTF. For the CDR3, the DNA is TGTGCCAGCAGTTTATTGGGGGGACCCAACTATGGCTACACCTTC.

In nucleotides, the CDR3 is TGTGCCAGCTCCTCGGACAGGGTAGGCTCCTACGAGCAGTACTTC. Translation gives CASSSDRVGSYEQYF. This sequence joins TRBV25-1 and TRBJ2-7, with TRBD1 matching over 8 bases. There are 15 residues in the CDR3. V lost 8 bases, J lost 0 bases, and 9 bases stayed unmatched. Germline V gives CDR1 MGHDK, CDR2 SYGVNS.